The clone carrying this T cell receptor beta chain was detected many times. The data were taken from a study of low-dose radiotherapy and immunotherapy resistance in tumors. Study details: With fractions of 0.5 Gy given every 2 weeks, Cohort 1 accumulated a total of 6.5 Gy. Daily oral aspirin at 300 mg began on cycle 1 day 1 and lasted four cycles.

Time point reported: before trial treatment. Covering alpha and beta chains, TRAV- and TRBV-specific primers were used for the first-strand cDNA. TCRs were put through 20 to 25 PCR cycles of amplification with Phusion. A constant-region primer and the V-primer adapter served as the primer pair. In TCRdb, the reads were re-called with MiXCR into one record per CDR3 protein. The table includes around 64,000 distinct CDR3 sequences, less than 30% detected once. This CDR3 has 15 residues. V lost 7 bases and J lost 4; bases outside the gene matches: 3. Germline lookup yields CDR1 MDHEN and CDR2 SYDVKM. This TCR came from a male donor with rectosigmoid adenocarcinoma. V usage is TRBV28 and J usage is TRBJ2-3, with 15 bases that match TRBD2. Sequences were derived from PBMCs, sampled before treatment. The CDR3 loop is CASMGLAGGSDTQYF. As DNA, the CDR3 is TGTGCCAGCATGGGACTAGCGGGGGGCTCAGATACGCAGTATTTT.